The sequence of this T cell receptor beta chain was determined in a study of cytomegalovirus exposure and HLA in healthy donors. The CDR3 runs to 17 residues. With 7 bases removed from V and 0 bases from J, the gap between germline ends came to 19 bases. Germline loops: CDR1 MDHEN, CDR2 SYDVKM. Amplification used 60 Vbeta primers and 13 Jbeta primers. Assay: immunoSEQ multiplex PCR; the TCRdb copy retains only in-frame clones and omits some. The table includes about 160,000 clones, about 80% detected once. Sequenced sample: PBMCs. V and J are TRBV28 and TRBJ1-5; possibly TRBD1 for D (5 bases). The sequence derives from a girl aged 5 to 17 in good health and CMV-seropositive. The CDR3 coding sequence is TGTGCCAGCACCGAATCCGGACAATCCAATAGCAATCAGCCCCAGCATTTT. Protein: CASTESGQSNSNQPQHF.